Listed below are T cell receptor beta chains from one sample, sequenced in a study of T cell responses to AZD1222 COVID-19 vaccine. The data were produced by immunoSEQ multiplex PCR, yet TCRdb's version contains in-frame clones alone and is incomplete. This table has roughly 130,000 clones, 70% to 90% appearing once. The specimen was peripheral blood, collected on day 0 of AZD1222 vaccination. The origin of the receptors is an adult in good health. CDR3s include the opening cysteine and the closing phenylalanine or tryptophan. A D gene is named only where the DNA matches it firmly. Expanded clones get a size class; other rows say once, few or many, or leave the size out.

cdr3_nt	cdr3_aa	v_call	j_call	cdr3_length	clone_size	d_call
TGTGCCATCAGGGGGGGGGCGAGGGGGTTTCCCAACACTGAAGCTTTCTTT	CAIRGGARGFPNTEAFF	TRBV10-3	TRBJ1-1	17	.	.
TGTGCCAGCAGTTTCCGGTCAGTCGATAGCAATCAGCCCCAGCATTTT	CASSFRSVDSNQPQHF	TRBV27	TRBJ1-5	16	.	.
TGTGCCAGCAGTTTTACAGGGGGGCAAGGCTACACCTTC	CASSFTGGQGYTF	TRBV28	TRBJ1-2	13	once	TRBD1
TGTGCCACCAGCAGAGGCCGCCGGACCGGGACTTTGGGCTACGAGCAGTACTTC	CATSRGRRTGTLGYEQYF	TRBV15	TRBJ2-7	18	once	.
TGTGCCAGCAGCTTGGGAGGACTAGCGGGGGGGCCCTACGAGCAGTACTTC	CASSLGGLAGGPYEQYF	TRBV5-6	TRBJ2-7	17	.	TRBD2
TGCGCCAGCAGCCCCAGGGACTCCTACGAGCAGTACTTC	CASSPRDSYEQYF	TRBV4-1	TRBJ2-7	13	few	.
TGTGCCACCAGTGATTTGACTAGCGGTCTCACAGATACGCAGTATTTT	CATSDLTSGLTDTQYF	TRBV24-1	TRBJ2-3	16	.	TRBD2
TGTGCCAGCAGTTACACCGCTTCGAGGGCTAGCGGGGCTTACGAGCAGTACTTC	CASSYTASRASGAYEQYF	TRBV6-2/TRBV6-3	TRBJ2-7	18	.	TRBD2
TGTGCCAGCAGCGTGTCGGGGATAAACCAAGAGACCCAGTACTTC	CASSVSGINQETQYF	TRBV9	TRBJ2-5	15	.	.
TGTGCCAGCAGCTTGGGACCTGGCTACACCTTC	CASSLGPGYTF	TRBV7-9	TRBJ1-2	11	.	.
TGTGCCTGGAGTGTCCTTTCGGTTGAGTCACCCCTCCACTTT	CAWSVLSVESPLHF	TRBV30	TRBJ1-6	14	.	.
TGTGCCAGCAGCTTAAAGGGACAGCTCTCGAGGCAGCCCCAGCATTTT	CASSLKGQLSRQPQHF	TRBV7-8	TRBJ1-5	16	.	TRBD1
TGTGCCAGCAGCCCAGGCGGGGCTGAAGCTTTCTTT	CASSPGGAEAFF	TRBV7-8	TRBJ1-1	12	.	.
TGTGCCACCCGGGTAAGCTCTGGAAACACCATATATTTT	CATRVSSGNTIYF	TRBV3-1/TRBV3-2	TRBJ1-3	13	.	.
TGTGCCAGCAGTTTACGGGCAGGGTTACAGCTCCAGCATTTT	CASSLRAGLQLQHF	TRBV27	TRBJ1-5	14	few	.
TGTGCCAGCAAAGGCCCGGGCGCGATTGTGGCTTTCTTT	CASKGPGAIVAFF	TRBV6-5	TRBJ1-1	13	.	.
TGTGCCAGCAGTGATCAACAGGGGGGGGATCAGCCCCAGCATTTT	CASSDQQGGDQPQHF	TRBV6-1	TRBJ1-5	15	.	TRBD1
TGTGCCAGCAGTTTCCCCCCATCCGAGCTCGGTTCACCCCTCCACTTT	CASSFPPSELGSPLHF	TRBV28	TRBJ1-6	16	.	.
TGTGCCAGCAGCCAACCTAGCGGTACCTACGAGCAGTACTTC	CASSQPSGTYEQYF	TRBV6-6	TRBJ2-7	14	.	TRBD2
TGTGCCAGCAGTTCAGAAGGGCCCTCTGAAGCTTTCTTT	CASSSEGPSEAFF	TRBV12-3/TRBV12-4	TRBJ1-1	13	.	.
TGTGCCAGCACCCGCTCGCGCAATTCACCCCTCCACTTT	CASTRSRNSPLHF	TRBV2	TRBJ1-6	13	.	.
TGTGCCGGGGGGAAATTGAATCAGCCCCAGCATTTT	CAGGKLNQPQHF	TRBV6-5	TRBJ1-5	12	.	.
TGTGCCAGCAGCCTCGTCGGGGGGCGGGAAAAACTGTTTTTT	CASSLVGGREKLFF	TRBV7-2	TRBJ1-4	14	.	.
TGTGCCAGCAGTTTTCGACAGGGGGCAAAAAATGAGCAGTTCTTC	CASSFRQGAKNEQFF	TRBV6-5	TRBJ2-1	15	.	TRBD1
TGTGCCAGCAGTTTTTCAGGGCGTGGGCCCCAGCATTTT	CASSFSGRGPQHF	TRBV6-5	TRBJ1-5	13	.	.
TGCGCCAGCAGTGAGTCGGGACGGGTCGGAGCTTTCTTT	CASSESGRVGAFF	TRBV10-1	TRBJ1-1	13	.	.
TGTGCCAGCAGAGTGGGATCCGACTATGGCTACACCTTC	CASRVGSDYGYTF	TRBV4-2	TRBJ1-2	13	few	.
TGTGCCAGCAGCGTAGCCTCTAGCACAGATACGCAGTATTTT	CASSVASSTDTQYF	TRBV9	TRBJ2-3	14	.	.
TGTGCCATCAGTGAGACTAGCGGGTGGTACGAGCAGTACTTC	CAISETSGWYEQYF	TRBV10-3	TRBJ2-7	14	.	TRBD2
TGCGCCAGCAGCCAAGGAGCGGGCAGGACTTACAATGAGCAGTTCTTC	CASSQGAGRTYNEQFF	TRBV4-1	TRBJ2-1	16	.	.
TGTGCCAGCAGCGTAGAGGTCTCCTATAATTCACCCCTCCACTTT	CASSVEVSYNSPLHF	TRBV9	TRBJ1-6	15	.	.
TGTGCCAGCCGTTACACAAACTATGGCTACACCTTC	CASRYTNYGYTF	TRBV12-3/TRBV12-4	TRBJ1-2	12	.	.
TGTGCCAGCAGTTACTCTAGCCTAGCGGGAGTGCTTAACGAGCAGTACTTC	CASSYSSLAGVLNEQYF	TRBV6-2/TRBV6-3	TRBJ2-7	17	.	TRBD2
TGTGCCAGCAGTGACTCCTGCTATTCACCCCTCCACTTT	CASSDSCYSPLHF	TRBV6-4	TRBJ1-6	13	.	.
TGTGCCAGCATCCCCCCGGCGGCTGGAAACACCATATATTTT	CASIPPAAGNTIYF	TRBV2	TRBJ1-3	14	few	.
TGTGCCACCAGCAGGAACAGGGGAACTAATGAAAAACTGTTTTTT	CATSRNRGTNEKLFF	TRBV15	TRBJ1-4	15	.	TRBD1
TGTGCCAGCAGCTTAGCCTCGGCGAGGGGTCAGCCCCAGCATTTT	CASSLASARGQPQHF	TRBV7-9	TRBJ1-5	15	.	.
TGTGCCAGCAGCAGGGACAGGGGGCGCGTGAACACTGAAGCTTTCTTT	CASSRDRGRVNTEAFF	TRBV7-8	TRBJ1-1	16	.	TRBD1
TGTGCCAGTACCAGGGGATTACGCTCGGCCAAAAACATTCAGTACTTC	CASTRGLRSAKNIQYF	TRBV19	TRBJ2-4	16	once	.
TGTGCCAGCAGCTTAACGGAGGTTAACTATGGCTACACCTTC	CASSLTEVNYGYTF	TRBV7-2	TRBJ1-2	14	once	.